Shown below are 29 T cell receptor beta chains from a single sample sequenced in a study of T cell responses to AZD1222 COVID-19 vaccine (dated by TCRdb to the early 2020s). Library method: the immunoSEQ multiplex PCR assay. The clones in this table, taken by TCRdb from immuneACCESS, are in-frame only. Not every clone is retained; where verified, under half of the shortfall comes from an unresolved V gene, and the cause of the rest is unknown. The sample contains 150,000 or so clones, 90% to 95% of them found a single time. Approximately 1.5% of the sample is in the top ten clones. The meaning of the sample's time point label: baseline before first vaccination. The sequenced sample was peripheral blood, obtained on day 0 of AZD1222 vaccination. Receptors originate from an adult in good health.

This sequence joins TRBV5-1 and TRBJ1-1; maybe TRBD1 (6 bases). Per germline, CDR1 SGHRS and CDR2 YFSETQ. V lost 4 bases, J lost 10 bases, and 20 bases lay in between. The CDR3 runs 14 residues. CDR3 bases: TGCGCCAGCAGCCCTAGTTCCGGGGGGCTCTCAGCTTTCTTT. Translated: CASSPSSGGLSAFF.

This rearrangement joins TRBV19 to TRBJ2-3; 9 bases align to TRBD2. The ends lost 5 bases at V and 1 base at J; junction bases unmatched: 7. This CDR3 has 16 residues. The V gene's germline CDR1 is LNHDA and CDR2 SQIVND (reference sequence). The DNA of the CDR3 is TGTGCCAGTAGTGCCTCCTCTAGCGGGGGCACAGATACGCAGTATTTT. The encoded protein is CASSASSSGGTDTQYF.

V and J are TRBV10-3 and TRBJ2-5; 11 nucleotides line up with TRBD1. The CDR3 consists of 15 residues. CDR1 is ENHRY, CDR2 SYGVKD, per germline. V dropped 0 bases and J dropped 4; count of bases not matched to a gene: 1. The CDR3 here is CAISESGQGAETQYF. The CDR3 coding sequence is TGTGCCATCAGTGAGTCCGGACAGGGGGCAGAGACCCAGTACTTC.

This clone showed up just once. The rearrangement uses TRBV13 and TRBJ2-2; 10 nucleotides agree with TRBD2. This CDR3 is built from 18 residues. The germline gives CDR1 PRHDT, CDR2 FYEKMQ (reference sequence). V was pared by 2 bases and J by 3 bases, with 9 bases of the junction left unmatched. CDR3 sequence reads: CASSLPNSGGRHTGELFF. The CDR3 coding sequence is TGTGCCAGCAGCTTACCGAATAGCGGGGGGAGACACACCGGGGAGCTGTTTTTT.

The rearrangement uses TRBV18 and TRBJ2-2, with D uncertain. The CDR3 extends over 16 amino acids. Germline V lookup: CDR1 KGHSH, CDR2 LQKENI. V was cut by 1 base and J by 1 base, with 10 bases left in between. The CDR3 DNA reads TGTGCCAGCTCACCACTGCAGACCGAGAACACCGGGGAGCTGTTTTTT. This encodes CASSPLQTENTGELFF.

This clone was counted a single time. The chain employs TRBV7-2 and TRBJ2-2; possibly TRBD2 for D (6 bases). This CDR3 region has 16 residues. Germline lookup yields CDR1 SGHTA and CDR2 FQGNSA. Trimming pared 5 bases from V and 2 bases from J, leaving 15 bases between. The CDR3 loop is CASSPLGGANTGELFF. The CDR3 DNA is TGTGCCAGCAGCCCCCTGGGCGGGGCCAACACCGGGGAGCTGTTTTTT.

This clone has just a few counts. The rearrangement links TRBV4-3 to TRBJ1-3; D ambiguous. Germline loops: CDR1 LGHNA, CDR2 YSLEER. Between the trimmed V and J ends, which lost 4 bases and 0 bases, there was a span of 10 bases. This CDR3 spans 15 amino acids. Here the CDR3 reads CASSLDGNSGNTIYF. The CDR3 region has the DNA TGCGCCAGCAGCCTTGACGGAAACTCTGGAAACACCATATATTTT.

This rearrangement joins TRBV19 to TRBJ1-5; 7 nucleotides match TRBD1. The CDR3 has 16 residues. Germline trimming cut 6 bases from V and 5 bases from J; bases unmatched to any gene: 13. CDR1 is LNHDA, CDR2 SQIVND, per germline (reference sequence). CDR3 in DNA: TGTGCCAGTAGCCCCAGGGGGGGGACGGGGGATCAGCCCCAGCATTTT. It yields the protein CASSPRGGTGDQPQHF.

This chain uses TRBV27 with TRBJ1-1; D not resolved. CDR3 length: 13 residues. Germline V CDR1 and CDR2: MNHEY, SMNVEV (reference sequence). V gave up 8 bases and J gave up 2 bases, with 12 bases separating them. CDR3 sequence (DNA): TGTGCCAGCGGATCCTTCCACAACACTGAAGCTTTCTTT. Its translation: CASGSFHNTEAFF.

Turning to this clone: Other nucleotide sequences from this sample produce the same CDR3. The chain has TRBV21-1 and TRBJ1-2. TRBV21-1 is assigned pseudogene status. CDR3 length: 14 amino acids. The DNA for the CDR3 is TGTGCCAGCAGCAGTTTTGAGGCGGGCTATGGCTACACTTTC. It codes for CASSSFEAGYGYTF.

The chain is built from TRBV25-1 and TRBJ2-7, with D possibly being TRBD1 (5 bases). V lost 2 bases and J 2 bases, leaving 13 bases between the germline ends. From germline, CDR1 is MGHDK and CDR2 SYGVNS. This CDR3 region has 15 residues. This CDR3 reads CASSEDSLPTYEQYF. CDR3 nucleotides: TGTGCCAGCAGTGAAGACAGCTTACCTACCTACGAGCAGTACTTC.

The chain carries TRBV7-8 and TRBJ2-6, with D possibly TRBD1 on 5 matching bases. Germline assignment: CDR1 SGHVS and CDR2 FQNEAQ. V was shortened by 2 bases and J by 0 bases, with 11 bases between the two germline ends. The CDR3 has 17 residues. The CDR3: CASSLRLGHSGANVLTF. The DNA of the CDR3 is TGTGCCAGCAGCTTAAGGCTAGGACACTCTGGGGCCAACGTCCTGACTTTC.

CDR3 region: CASKTSDEKLFF. Written as DNA, the CDR3 is TGTGCCAGCAAGACATCGGATGAAAAACTGTTTTTT. The chain links TRBV12-3 or TRBV12-4 to TRBJ1-4; D ambiguous. This CDR3 has 12 amino acids. Deletions cut 7 bases from V and 6 bases from J, with 9 bases between.

V is TRBV30 and J is TRBJ1-4; possible D gene TRBD1, 5 bases. Trimming stripped 2 bases from V and 3 bases from J, with 13 bases between. The germline V gene has CDR1 GTSNPN and CDR2 SVGIG (reference sequence). The CDR3 runs to 15 residues. CDR3 coding DNA: TGTGCCTGGAGTACCTCGGCAGGGCCTAATGAAAAACTGTTTTTT. It codes for CAWSTSAGPNEKLFF.

This chain joins TRBV5-8 and TRBJ2-1; D unresolved. Trimming stripped 0 bases from V and 12 bases from J, with 4 bases between. There are 10 residues in the CDR3. Germline V gene lookup returns CDR1 SGHTS and CDR2 YDEGEE. The CDR3 protein is CASSLVGQFF. The CDR3 region has the DNA TGTGCCAGCAGCTTGGTGGGGCAGTTCTTC.

The gene calls are TRBV11-2 and TRBJ2-1, with 8 bases identical to TRBD2. The CDR3 extends over 16 amino acids. V lost 5 bases, J lost 4 bases, and 10 bases stayed unmatched. The germline CDR1 and CDR2 sequences are SGHAT and FQNNGV. CDR3 protein: CASSPGVAGIYNEQFF. The CDR3 DNA sequence: TGTGCCAGCAGCCCGGGAGTAGCGGGGATATACAATGAGCAGTTCTTC.

V and J are TRBV29-1 and TRBJ2-1, with D perhaps being TRBD1 or TRBD2 (5 bases each). This CDR3 comprises 15 residues. Germline CDR1 is SQVTM and CDR2 is ANQGSEA. Trimming shortened V by 7 bases and J by 0 bases, and 16 bases separated the two germline ends. The CDR3 DNA is TGCAGCGGGCGAAGTGGGACCCACTCCTACAATGAGCAGTTCTTC. It translates to CSGRSGTHSYNEQFF.

This clone was recorded only once. The chain recombines TRBV6-5 with TRBJ1-1; D uncertain. Germline CDR1 MNHEY, CDR2 SVGAGI. There are 11 residues in the CDR3. V dropped 6 bases and J dropped 5 bases, with 7 bases sitting between them. This CDR3 is CASRTRTEAFF. In DNA form, the CDR3 reads TGTGCCAGCAGGACTCGGACTGAAGCTTTCTTT.

CDR3: CASSYYYDRVDNQPQHF. The CDR3 nucleotides are TGTGCCAGCAGTTACTACTACGACAGGGTAGACAATCAGCCCCAGCATTTT. The rearrangement joins TRBV6-2 or TRBV6-3 to TRBJ1-5, with TRBD1 matching over 7 bases. CDR1 and CDR2 from the germline V gene are MNHEY and SVGEGT. Trimming at V came to 1 base and at J to 3 bases, leaving 9 bases not matched to a gene. The CDR3 is 17 residues long.

This chain connects TRBV6-4 to TRBJ2-2, with a tentative D call TRBD1 (6 bases). Germline values: CDR1 MRHNA, CDR2 SNTAGT. The germline V and J ends were trimmed by 5 bases and 1 base, with 11 bases remaining between them. The CDR3 consists of 15 residues. The CDR3 spells CASSRTTGNTGELFF. The CDR3 DNA is TGTGCCAGCAGTCGCACGACAGGGAACACCGGGGAGCTGTTTTTT.

The chain couples TRBV11-3 to TRBJ2-6; D is uncertain. Trimming took 5 bases from V and 4 from J, leaving 9 bases between them. CDR1 is SGHNT, CDR2 YENEEA, per germline. CDR3 length: 14 residues. CDR3 region: CASSGIGGANVLTF. CDR3 in DNA: TGTGCCAGCAGCGGCATTGGGGGGGCCAACGTCCTGACTTTC.

The rearrangement uses TRBV19 and TRBJ1-1; TRBD1 might be the D (6 bases). The germline V gene has CDR1 LNHDA and CDR2 SQIVND (reference sequence). CDR3 size: 16 residues. Trimming left V 1 base short and J 4 bases short, with 16 bases between. CDR3 in DNA: TGTGCCAGTAGTATAGGTTGGGGGGGCTTGGCCACTGAAGCTTTCTTT. Encoded protein: CASSIGWGGLATEAFF.

V is TRBV5-1 and J is TRBJ2-7; 14 bases are a match to TRBD2. This CDR3 has 16 residues. CDR1 SGHRS and CDR2 YFSETQ come from the germline V gene. V gave up 3 bases and J gave up 3 bases; unmatched junction bases: 5. CDR3 amino acids: CASSSGGLAGDYEQYF. The CDR3 DNA reads as TGCGCCAGCAGCTCTGGGGGACTAGCGGGGGACTACGAGCAGTACTTC.

The chain combines TRBV27 with TRBJ1-4, with D tentatively TRBD1 (5 bases). CDR3 size: 14 residues. V shed 8 bases and J shed 7 bases, with 17 bases lying between them. CDR1 MNHEY and CDR2 SMNVEV come from the germline V gene (reference sequence). The CDR3 DNA reads TGTGCCAGCGGGAAGGGGAGAAACACTGAAAAACTGTTTTTT. It encodes CASGKGRNTEKLFF. Filled out from reference TRBV27 and TRBJ1-4, the complete variable domain reads EAQVTQNPRYLITVTGKKLTVTCSQNMNHEYMSWYRQDPGLGLRQIYYSMNVEVTDKGDVPEGYKVSRKEKRNFPLILESPSPNQTSLYFCASGKGRNTEKLFFGSGTQLSVL.

The chain employs TRBV11-3 and TRBJ2-3; a weak D match, TRBD2 (5 bases). The CDR3 sequence is 14 residues long. Per the germline V gene, CDR1 is SGHNT and CDR2 is YENEEA. V lost 7 bases and J lost 1, with 12 bases in between. The CDR3 DNA reads TGTGCCAGCAAGTTGAGCGGAGGCACAGATACGCAGTATTTT. Its protein is CASKLSGGTDTQYF.

The V call is TRBV4-3, the J call TRBJ1-1; no clear D. The germline V and J ends were trimmed by 0 bases and 5 bases, with 10 bases remaining between them. Per the germline V gene, CDR1 is LGHNA and CDR2 is YSLEER. The CDR3 has 14 residues. Here the CDR3 reads CASSQESSRTEAFF. CDR3 coding DNA: TGCGCCAGCAGCCAAGAAAGTAGCCGGACTGAAGCTTTCTTT.

V and J are TRBV25-1 and TRBJ1-2; perhaps TRBD1 as D (5 bases). CDR3 length equals 11 residues. Deletions cut 6 bases from V and 7 bases from J, with 9 bases between. Per the germline V gene, CDR1 is MGHDK and CDR2 is SYGVNS. The CDR3 DNA sequence: TGTGCCAGCAGACAGGACGGTGGCTACACCTTC. Residues: CASRQDGGYTF.

The rearrangement uses TRBV6-5 and TRBJ2-1; TRBD1 or TRBD2 may be the D gene (6 bases each). The CDR3 consists of 13 residues. Trimming stripped 6 bases from V and 9 bases from J, with 15 bases between. Germline CDR1 is MNHEY and CDR2 is SVGAGI. CDR3 in amino acids: CASSYREGGEQFF. For the CDR3, the DNA is TGTGCCAGCAGCTACAGAGAGGGGGGTGAGCAGTTCTTC.

The chain employs TRBV11-3 and TRBJ2-7; a possible D gene is TRBD2 (5 bases). Trimming removed 4 bases from V and 6 bases from J, with 16 bases in between. There are 14 residues in the CDR3. The V gene's germline CDR1 is SGHNT and CDR2 YENEEA. The CDR3 protein is CASSSRTGRGEQYF. As DNA, the CDR3 is TGTGCCAGCAGCTCACGGACTGGGCGAGGCGAGCAGTACTTC.